These T cell receptor beta chains were read from a single sample in a study of cytomegalovirus exposure and HLA in healthy donors. Profiling relied on immunoSEQ multiplex PCR, and the TCRdb table lists in-frame clones only, not all of them. The sample yields 200,000 to 250,000 clones, of which the top ten take up about 1%. The material sequenced was PBMCs. These receptors came from a girl aged 2-10 years in good health and CMV-seropositive. Both conserved end residues are trimmed from each CDR3.

>11|TRBV6-1|TRBJ1-5
ASSRTGEQPQH
>12|TRBV9|TRBJ1-1
ASSSQGQNTEAF
>11|TRBV5-6|TRBJ2-3
ASSLVREGTQY
>9|TRBV25-1|TRBJ2-1
ASRENNEQF
>10|TRBV29-1|TRBJ1-1
SVVRGNTEAF
>13|TRBV7-8|TRBJ2-7
ASSLWEREGSEQY
>13|TRBV7-9|TRBJ2-7
ASSPAGRPEGPFY
>12|TRBV6-1|TRBJ2-7
ASGRLAGGDEQY
>13|TRBV2|TRBJ2-5
ASSGIAAGAETQY
>12|TRBV7-9|TRBJ2-4
ASSLELAKNIQY
>12|TRBV7-9|TRBJ2-4
ASSLSVIKNIQY
>11|TRBV7-9|TRBJ1-2
ASSSQGWYGYT
>13|TRBV6-5|TRBJ2-1
ASSYFSASDNEQF
>11|TRBV19|TRBJ2-1
ASREAGPNEQF
>11|TRBV5-1|TRBJ1-1
ASSLMGGTEAF
>11|TRBV11-2|TRBJ1-1
ASSFTQDTEAF
>11|TRBV11-2|TRBJ2-1
ASSWGGGNEQF
>15|TRBV5-4|TRBJ2-7
ASSLFRTSPDLAEQY
>13|TRBV5-8|TRBJ1-2
ASSSGTGHNYGYT
>13|TRBV6-1|TRBJ1-5
ASKFQGQASQPQH
>11|TRBV7-6|TRBJ2-2
ASSPTSPGELF
>12|TRBV19|TRBJ2-7
ASSLTGGPYEQY
>14|TRBV6-6|.
ASSYLAEGASYEQY
>13|TRBV30|TRBJ1-1
TTNPRTGGVTEAF
>14|TRBV5-1|TRBJ1-3
ASSLEPQGGSDTIY
>10|TRBV30|TRBJ2-7
AWTSGVYEQY
>14|TRBV5-4|TRBJ2-3
ASSLGGQGFTDTQY
>12|TRBV7-9|TRBJ1-1
ASSVGTGVYEAF
>16|TRBV7-9|TRBJ2-3
ASSPGLAGGPVTDTQY
>14|TRBV11-2|TRBJ1-3
ASSLRGSFSGNTIY
>13|TRBV19|TRBJ2-7
ASSILAGGSYEQY
>13|TRBV4-1|TRBJ2-5
ASSLLTEPVETQY
>14|TRBV7-9|TRBJ2-3
ASSRTGTSATDTQY
>15|TRBV5-1|TRBJ2-7
ASSLRPSGTTQDEQY
>12|TRBV28|TRBJ2-1
ASSPGTLYNEQF
>10|TRBV11-2|TRBJ2-1
ASSLGRAQQF
>12|TRBV7-9|TRBJ2-1
ASRDRVYDNEQF
>12|TRBV28|TRBJ2-7
ASSRLAGPYEQY
>11|TRBV5-6|TRBJ1-2
ASSPEVAPGYT
>10|TRBV4-2|TRBJ2-5
ASSHSGETQY
>13|TRBV4-2|TRBJ1-2
ASSQVTMVENGYT
>15|TRBV2|TRBJ2-3
ASSEALGGAGTDTQY
>13|TRBV5-1|TRBJ1-5
ASSPVVGRNQPQH
>11|TRBV6-1|TRBJ1-1
ASSEWGATEAF
>11|TRBV19|TRBJ1-1
ASRSKGDTEAF